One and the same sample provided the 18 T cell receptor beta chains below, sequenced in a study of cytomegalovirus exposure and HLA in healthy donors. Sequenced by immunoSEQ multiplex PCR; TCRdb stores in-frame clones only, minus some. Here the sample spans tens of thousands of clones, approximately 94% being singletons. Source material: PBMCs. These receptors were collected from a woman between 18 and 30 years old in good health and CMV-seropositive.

CDR3 nucleotides: TGTGCCAGCAGCTTGACTAGCTACAACACCGGGGAGCTGTTTTTT. Its protein product is CASSLTSYNTGELFF. The chain joins TRBV5-4 to TRBJ2-2; D is possibly TRBD2 (6 bases). The CDR3 contains 15 residues. V lost 1 base, J lost 2 bases, and 9 bases lay in between. The germline gives CDR1 SGHNT, CDR2 YYREEE (reference sequence).

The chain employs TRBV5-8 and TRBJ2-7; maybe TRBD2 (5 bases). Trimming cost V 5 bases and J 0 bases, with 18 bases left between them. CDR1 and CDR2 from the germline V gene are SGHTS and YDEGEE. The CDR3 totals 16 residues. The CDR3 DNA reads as TGTGCCAGCAGTAGGGCGGGCAGGACCAGCTCCTACGAGCAGTACTTC. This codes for CASSRAGRTSSYEQYF.

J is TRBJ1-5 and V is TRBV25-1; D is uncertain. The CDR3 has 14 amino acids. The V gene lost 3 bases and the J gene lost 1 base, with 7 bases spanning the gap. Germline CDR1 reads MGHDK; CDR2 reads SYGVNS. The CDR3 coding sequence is TGTGCCAGCAGTGATTCGGGAAGCAATCAGCCCCAGCATTTT. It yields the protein CASSDSGSNQPQHF.

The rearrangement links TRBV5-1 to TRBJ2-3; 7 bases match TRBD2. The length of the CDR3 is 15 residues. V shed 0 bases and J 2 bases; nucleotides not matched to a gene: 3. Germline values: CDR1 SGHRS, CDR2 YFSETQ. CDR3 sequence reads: CASSLGLAYTDTQYF. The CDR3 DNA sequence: TGCGCCAGCAGCTTGGGACTAGCCTACACAGATACGCAGTATTTT.

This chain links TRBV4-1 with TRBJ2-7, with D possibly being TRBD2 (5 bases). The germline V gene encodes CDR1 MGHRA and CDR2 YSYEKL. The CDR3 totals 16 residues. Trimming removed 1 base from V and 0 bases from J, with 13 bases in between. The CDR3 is CASSQGTGLSSYEQYF. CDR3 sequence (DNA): TGCGCCAGCAGCCAAGGCACGGGGTTAAGCTCCTACGAGCAGTACTTC.

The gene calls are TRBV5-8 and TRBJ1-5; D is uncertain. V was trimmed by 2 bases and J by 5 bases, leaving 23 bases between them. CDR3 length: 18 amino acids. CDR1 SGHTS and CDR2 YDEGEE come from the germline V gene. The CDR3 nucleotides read TGTGCCAGCAGCTTCCCCATACACCTTCACAGTTACTATCAGCCCCAGCATTTT. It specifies CASSFPIHLHSYYQPQHF.

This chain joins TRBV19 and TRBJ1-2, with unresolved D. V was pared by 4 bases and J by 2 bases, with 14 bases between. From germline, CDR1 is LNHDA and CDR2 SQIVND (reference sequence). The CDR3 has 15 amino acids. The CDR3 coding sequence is TGTGCCAGTAGTAACCTGTACGAGGGAAACTATGGCTACACCTTC. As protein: CASSNLYEGNYGYTF.

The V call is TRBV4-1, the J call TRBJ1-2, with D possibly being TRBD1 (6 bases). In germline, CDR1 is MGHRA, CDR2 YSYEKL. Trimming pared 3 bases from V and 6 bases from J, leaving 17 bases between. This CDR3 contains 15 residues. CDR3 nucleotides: TGCGCCAGCAGCCACCCCGGGGGGGGCGCCGATGGCTACACCTTC. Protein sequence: CASSHPGGGADGYTF.

CDR3 DNA: TGTGCCAGCAGGGAGACAGGGTACACCGGGGAGCTGTTTTTT. It yields the protein CASRETGYTGELFF. The chain recombines TRBV2 with TRBJ2-2; 7 bases are a match to TRBD1. Germline CDR1 SNHLY, CDR2 FYNNEI. The CDR3 sequence is 14 residues long. V dropped 6 bases and J dropped 3; count of bases not matched to a gene: 4. The complete variable domain, with remaining parts taken from reference TRBV2 and TRBJ2-2, reads EPEVTQTPSHQVTQMGQEVILRCVPISNHLYFYWYRQILGQKVEFLVSFYNNEISEKSEIFDDQFSVERPDGSNFTLKIRSTKLEDSAMYFCASRETGYTGELFFGEGSRLTVL.

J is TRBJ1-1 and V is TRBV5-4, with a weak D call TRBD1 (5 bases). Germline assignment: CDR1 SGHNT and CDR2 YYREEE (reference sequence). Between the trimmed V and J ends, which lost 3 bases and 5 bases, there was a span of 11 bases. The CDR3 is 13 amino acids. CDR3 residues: CASSSGRETEAFF. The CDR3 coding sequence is TGTGCCAGCAGCTCAGGGAGGGAGACTGAAGCTTTCTTT.

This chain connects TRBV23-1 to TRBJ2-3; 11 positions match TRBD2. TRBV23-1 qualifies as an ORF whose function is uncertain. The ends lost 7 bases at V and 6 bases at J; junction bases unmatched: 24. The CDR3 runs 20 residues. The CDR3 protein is CASMPGLADRKFPSVDTQYF. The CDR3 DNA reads TGCGCCAGCATGCCGGGACTAGCGGACCGCAAATTCCCTTCGGTTGATACGCAGTATTTT.

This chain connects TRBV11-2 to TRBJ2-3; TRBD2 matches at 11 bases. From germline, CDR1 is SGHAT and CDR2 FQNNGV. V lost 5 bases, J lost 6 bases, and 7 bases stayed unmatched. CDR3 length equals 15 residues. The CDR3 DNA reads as TGTGCCAGCAGCCCCGGGACTAGCGGAGGGGATACGCAGTATTTT. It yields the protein CASSPGTSGGDTQYF. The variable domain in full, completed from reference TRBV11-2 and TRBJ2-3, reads EAGVAQSPRYKIIEKRQSVAFWCNPISGHATLYWYQQILGQGPKLLIQFQNNGVVDDSQLPKDRFSAERLKGVDSTLKIQPAKLEDSAVYLCASSPGTSGGDTQYFGPGTRLTVL.

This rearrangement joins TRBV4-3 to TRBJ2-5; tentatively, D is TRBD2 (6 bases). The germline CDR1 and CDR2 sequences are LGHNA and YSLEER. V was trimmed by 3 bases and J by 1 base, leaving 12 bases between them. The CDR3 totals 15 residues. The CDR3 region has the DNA TGCGCCAGCAGCCAGACGATGGGACTCCAAGAGACCCAGTACTTC. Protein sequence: CASSQTMGLQETQYF.

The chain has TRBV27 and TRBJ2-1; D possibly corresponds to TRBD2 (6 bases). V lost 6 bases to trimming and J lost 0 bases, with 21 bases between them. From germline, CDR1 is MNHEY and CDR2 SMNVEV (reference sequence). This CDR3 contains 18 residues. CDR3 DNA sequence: TGTGCCAGCAGCCTAAAGGGACTCCTCCTGAGCTCCTACAATGAGCAGTTCTTC. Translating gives CASSLKGLLLSSYNEQFF.

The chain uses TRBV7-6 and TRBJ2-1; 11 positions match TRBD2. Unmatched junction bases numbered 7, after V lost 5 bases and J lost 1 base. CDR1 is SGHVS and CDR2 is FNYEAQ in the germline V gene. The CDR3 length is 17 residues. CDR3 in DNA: TGTGCCAGCAGCCCCGGACTAGCGGGCGGGTCCTACAATGAGCAGTTCTTC. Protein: CASSPGLAGGSYNEQFF.

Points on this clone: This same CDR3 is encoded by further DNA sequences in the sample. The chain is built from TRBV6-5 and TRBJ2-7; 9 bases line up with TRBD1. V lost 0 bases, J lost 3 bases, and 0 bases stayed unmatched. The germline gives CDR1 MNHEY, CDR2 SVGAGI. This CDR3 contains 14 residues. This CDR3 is CASSYSGQGYEQYF. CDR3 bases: TGTGCCAGCAGTTACTCGGGACAGGGCTACGAGCAGTACTTC.

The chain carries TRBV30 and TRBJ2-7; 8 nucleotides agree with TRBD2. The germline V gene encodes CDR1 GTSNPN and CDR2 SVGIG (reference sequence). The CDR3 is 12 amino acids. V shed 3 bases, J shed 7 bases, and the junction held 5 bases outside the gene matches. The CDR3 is CAWSDPGGEQYF. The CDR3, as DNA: TGTGCCTGGAGCGACCCGGGGGGGGAGCAGTACTTC.

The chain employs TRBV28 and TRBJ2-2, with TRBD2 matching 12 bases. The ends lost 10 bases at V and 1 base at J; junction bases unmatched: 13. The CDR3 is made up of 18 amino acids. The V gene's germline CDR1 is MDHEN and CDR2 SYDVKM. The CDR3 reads CATNHQTSGRRNTGELFF. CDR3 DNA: TGTGCCACCAATCACCAGACTAGCGGGAGAAGGAACACCGGGGAGCTGTTTTTT.